The subject of this entry is one T cell receptor beta chain. This entry is derived from a study of blood T cell repertoires in COVID-19. Study at large: The samples span acute and convalescent COVID-19 from the United States, Italy and Spain. Sample material is recorded as cDNA or gDNA derived from T cells, B-cell-depleted T cells, or PBMCs.

CDR1 SGHTA and CDR2 FQGNSA come from the germline V gene. V lost 5 bases, J lost 7 bases, and 9 bases stayed unmatched. The CDR3 totals 14 residues. Produced via immunoSEQ multiplex PCR; TCRdb's table is partial and in-frame only. The data contain some 66,000 clones, 82% of them seen just once; the ten biggest clones take up under 7%. The V call is TRBV7-2, the J call TRBJ2-5; 8 positions agree with TRBD2. This receptor was obtained from a man aged 55-75 years with acute or convalescent COVID-19. The specimen was peripheral blood. The CDR3 region has the DNA TGTGCCAGCAGCCAGGGACTAGGAGTGGGGACCCAGTACTTC. Translated, it gives CASSQGLGVGTQYF.